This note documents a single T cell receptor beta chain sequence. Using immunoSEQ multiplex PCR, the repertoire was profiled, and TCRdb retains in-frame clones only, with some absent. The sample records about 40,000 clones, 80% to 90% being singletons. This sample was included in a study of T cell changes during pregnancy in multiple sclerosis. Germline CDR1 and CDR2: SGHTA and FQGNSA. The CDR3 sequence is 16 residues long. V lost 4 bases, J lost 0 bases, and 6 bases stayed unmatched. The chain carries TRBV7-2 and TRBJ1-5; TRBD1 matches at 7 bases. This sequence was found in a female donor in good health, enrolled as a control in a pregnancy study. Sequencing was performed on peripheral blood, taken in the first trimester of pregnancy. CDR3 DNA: TGTGCCAGCAGCTCAGGGGGTGCAGTTAGCAATCAGCCCCAGCATTTT. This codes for CASSSGGAVSNQPQHF.